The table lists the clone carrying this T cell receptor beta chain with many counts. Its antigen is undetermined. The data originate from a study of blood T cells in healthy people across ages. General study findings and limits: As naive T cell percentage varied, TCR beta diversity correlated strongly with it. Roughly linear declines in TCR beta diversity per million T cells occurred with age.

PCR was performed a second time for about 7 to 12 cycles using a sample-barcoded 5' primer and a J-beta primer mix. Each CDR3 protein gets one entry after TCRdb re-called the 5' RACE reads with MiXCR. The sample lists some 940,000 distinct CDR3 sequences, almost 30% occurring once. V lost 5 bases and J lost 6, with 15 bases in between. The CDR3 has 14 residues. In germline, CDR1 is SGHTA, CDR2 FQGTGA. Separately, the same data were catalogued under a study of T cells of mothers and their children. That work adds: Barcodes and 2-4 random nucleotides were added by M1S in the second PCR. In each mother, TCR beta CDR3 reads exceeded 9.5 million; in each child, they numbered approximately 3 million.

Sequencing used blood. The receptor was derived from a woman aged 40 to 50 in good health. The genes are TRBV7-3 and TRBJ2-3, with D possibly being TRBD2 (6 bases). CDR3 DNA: TGTGCCAGCAGCGCTAGTGGAGGGCCCGATACGCAGTATTTT. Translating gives CASSASGGPDTQYF.